Below, one T cell receptor (beta chain) is given with its context. Its matching antigen is unknown. Treatment defined: oral pan-JAK inhibitor, 5-10 mg twice daily. CDR1 and CDR2 (germline): MNHNY, SVGAGI (reference sequence). With 2 bases removed from V and 0 bases from J, the gap between germline ends came to 7 bases. CDR3 length: 15 residues. As the sequencing template, cDNA was produced by extracting RNA and reverse transcribing it. Profiling relied on immunoSEQ multiplex PCR, and the TCRdb table lists in-frame clones only, not all of them. The top ten clones hold about 4.2% of a sample with approximately 210,000 clones, over 60% of them seen once. These data belong to a study of CD8+ T cells in alopecia areata. Study as a whole: Scalp area affected, as a percentage, set the severity score of treated patients.

Study conclusions and caveats: Unlike in mice, where it was clearer, TCR sharing across patients was less clear, possibly HLA-related. Clonality in the scalp and expanded CD8+ clones ranked among the top 100 were significantly decreased by tofacitinib.

Sequenced here: CD4+ T cells sorted from blood, sampled at week 4, from a patient treated with tofacitinib. The chain joins TRBV6-6 to TRBJ2-2; D perhaps matches TRBD2 (5 bases). The receptor comes from a human donor with alopecia areata. CDR3 protein: CASSYDYTNTGELFF. The DNA for the CDR3 is TGTGCCAGCAGTTACGACTACACGAACACCGGGGAGCTGTTTTTT.